Reported below is one TCR beta chain. The antigen is undetermined. A junction boundary mismatches the germline segment, possibly from a read error. Memory CD4+ cells were defined as CD4+CD45RO+CD25-. Germline CDR1 reads DFQATT; CDR2 reads SNEGSKA (reference sequence). The CDR3 covers 12 residues. TCRdb redid the calling of the 5' RACE reads with MiXCR, one entry per CDR3 protein. Of fewer than 80,000 distinct CDR3 sequences listed, roughly 22% are singletons. Study observations and caveats: Tumor memory CD4+ T cell TCR gene usage clustered with blood and lymph node memory CD4+ cells and lymph node naive CD4+ cells.

Sequences were obtained from memory CD4+ T cells sorted from a lymph node. The subset: memory CD4+ T cells, CD4+CD45RO+CD25-. The gene calls are TRBV20-1 and TRBJ1-4, with D hard to call. The receptor was derived from a female donor with breast cancer. Written as DNA, the CDR3 is TGCAGTGCTAGACAGGAGGGTGGAAAACTGGTTTTT. This gives the protein CSARQEGGKLVF.